Presented here are 21 T cell receptor beta chains from one specimen sequenced in a study of pediatric ulcerative colitis. TCRdb's copy holds only in-frame clones and misses some; the assay was immunoSEQ multiplex PCR. The table includes fewer than 45,000 clones, approximately 87% detected once. Sequencing was performed on blood. These receptors were collected from a girl aged 5-17 years with moderate ulcerative colitis.

This clone has only one observation. The rearrangement links TRBV6-5 to TRBJ2-7; the D is unclear. The CDR3 loop spans 12 amino acids. The germline V gene has CDR1 MNHEY and CDR2 SVGAGI. V lost 0 bases and J 6 bases, leaving 6 bases between the germline ends. The CDR3 protein is CASSYSSLEQYF. The DNA for the CDR3 is TGTGCCAGCAGTTACTCGTCTCTCGAGCAGTACTTC.

V and J are TRBV19 and TRBJ1-4; D possibly corresponds to TRBD1 (6 bases). V dropped 9 bases and J dropped 8 bases, with 19 bases sitting between them. Germline loops: CDR1 LNHDA, CDR2 SQIVND (reference sequence). The CDR3 spans 14 residues. The CDR3 DNA is TGTGCCAGCCGGCAGGGGATCGTATACGAAAAACTGTTTTTT. Translation gives CASRQGIVYEKLFF.

The rearrangement links TRBV10-1 to TRBJ2-1; D remains unclear. The CDR3 contains 13 residues. V lost 5 bases, J lost 4 bases, and 9 bases lay in between. CDR1 is WNHNN, CDR2 SYGVQD, per germline (reference sequence). The DNA of the CDR3 is TGCGCCAGCAGTCGGAGTGTTTACAATGAGCAGTTCTTC. Protein product: CASSRSVYNEQFF.

CDR3 loop: CASSYSTGLLSYEQYF. The CDR3 DNA sequence: TGTGCCAGCAGTTACTCAACGGGACTACTCTCCTACGAGCAGTACTTC. J is TRBJ2-7 and V is TRBV6-6; 7 nucleotides agree with TRBD2. The CDR3 is 16 amino acids. Germline CDR1 MNHNY, CDR2 SVGAGI (reference sequence). The junction had 5 bases not matched to a gene; V was cut back by 0 bases and J by 0 bases.

The chain recombines TRBV29-1 with TRBJ2-7, with 10 positions matching TRBD1. The V gene's germline CDR1 is SQVTM and CDR2 ANQGSEA. CDR3 size: 14 residues. J was trimmed by 1 base and V by 6 bases; bases with no gene match: 6. CDR3 coding DNA: TGCAGCGTGAAGCGACAGGGGGCATCCTACGAGCAGTACTTC. It specifies CSVKRQGASYEQYF.

The genes are TRBV10-3 and TRBJ2-2; D gene unclear. Germline V gives CDR1 ENHRY, CDR2 SYGVKD. The V end lost 5 bases, the J end lost 0 bases, and 7 bases lay between the germline ends. The CDR3 is 14 amino acids. The CDR3 region is CAISTLTNTGELFF. CDR3 coding DNA: TGTGCCATCAGTACCCTCACGAACACCGGGGAGCTGTTTTTT.

The chain uses TRBV29-1 and TRBJ2-2; tentative D call: TRBD2 (6 bases). The germline CDR1 and CDR2 sequences are SQVTM and ANQGSEA. The CDR3 extends over 14 amino acids. V was trimmed by 4 bases and J by 4 bases, leaving 13 bases between them. The CDR3 is CSVVLGGGTGELFF. The CDR3 coding sequence is TGCAGCGTTGTCTTGGGGGGTGGCACCGGGGAGCTGTTTTTT.

This chain connects TRBV27 to TRBJ1-2; a possible D gene is TRBD1 (5 bases). CDR3 length: 16 residues. The germline CDR1 and CDR2 sequences are MNHEY and SMNVEV (reference sequence). The ends were cut back, 6 bases at V and 0 bases at J, with 17 bases in the middle. The CDR3 coding sequence is TGTGCCAGCAGGGATTTAGGGGCAGGACCTAACTATGGCTACACCTTC. Its translation: CASRDLGAGPNYGYTF.

The chain joins TRBV27 to TRBJ2-2; D unclear. Trimming removed 1 base from V and 5 bases from J, with 8 bases in between. Germline V gene data show CDR1 as MNHEY and CDR2 as SMNVEV (reference sequence). The CDR3 has 14 residues. The CDR3 protein is CASSLYRGTGELFF. For the CDR3, the DNA is TGTGCCAGCAGTTTATACAGAGGAACCGGGGAGCTGTTTTTT.

The chain is built from TRBV6-4 and TRBJ2-3; TRBD2 agrees at 8 bases. The CDR3 sequence is 14 residues long. J lost 2 bases, V lost 3 bases, and 1 base had no gene match. Germline loops: CDR1 MRHNA, CDR2 SNTAGT. The CDR3 DNA is TGTGCCAGCAGTGAGCGGGGGGCCACAGATACGCAGTATTTT. Translating it yields CASSERGATDTQYF.

The rearrangement joins TRBV6-1 to TRBJ1-1; D is perhaps TRBD1 (5 bases). CDR1 is MNHNS, CDR2 SASEGT, per germline. Trimming removed 6 bases at V and 0 bases at J, with 11 bases between. This CDR3 spans 14 amino acids. Here the CDR3 reads CASRKTVMNTEAFF. DNA for the CDR3: TGTGCCAGCAGAAAGACAGTCATGAACACTGAAGCTTTCTTT.

This clone turned up a few times. V and J are TRBV30 and TRBJ1-2, with D hard to call. Per germline, CDR1 GTSNPN and CDR2 SVGIG (reference sequence). This CDR3 has 16 residues. V was trimmed by 1 base and J by 1 base, leaving 16 bases between them. This chain's CDR3 is CAWSGAEENVNYGYTF. CDR3 coding DNA: TGTGCCTGGAGTGGGGCCGAAGAGAATGTTAACTATGGCTACACCTTC.

The chain recombines TRBV7-8 with TRBJ2-2; no firm D call. CDR3 length: 15 amino acids. Germline CDR1 reads SGHVS; CDR2 reads FQNEAQ. Trimming removed 5 bases from V and 3 bases from J, with 13 bases in between. This CDR3 is CASSLVRGDTGELFF. The CDR3 nucleotides are TGTGCCAGCAGCCTAGTGCGAGGCGACACCGGGGAGCTGTTTTTT. The full variable domain, in which reference TRBV7-8 and TRBJ2-2 provide the parts outside the CDR3, is GAGVSQSPRYKVAKRGQDVALRCDPISGHVSLFWYQQALGQGPEFLTYFQNEAQLDKSGLPSDRFFAERPEGSVSTLKIQRTQQEDSAVYLCASSLVRGDTGELFFGEGSRLTVL.

This chain links TRBV18 with TRBJ2-3; TRBD2 matches at 10 bases. V gave up 1 base and J gave up 1 base; unmatched junction bases: 11. Looked up from germline, CDR1 is KGHSH and CDR2 is LQKENI. This CDR3 is built from 19 residues. CDR3 protein: CASSPRTSGGPGRTDTQYF. In DNA form, the CDR3 reads TGTGCCAGCTCACCACGGACTAGCGGAGGGCCTGGCCGCACAGATACGCAGTATTTT. Together with reference TRBV18 and TRBJ2-3, the CDR3 gives the full variable domain: NAGVMQNPRHLVRRRGQEARLRCSPMKGHSHVYWYRQLPEEGLKFMVYLQKENIIDESGMPKERFSAEFPKEGPSILRIQQVVRGDSAAYFCASSPRTSGGPGRTDTQYFGPGTRLTVL.

This chain links TRBV5-8 with TRBJ1-1; the D is unclear. The CDR3 has 15 amino acids. V lost 3 bases to trimming and J lost 0 bases, with 12 bases between them. CDR1 is SGHTS, CDR2 YDEGEE, per germline. The CDR3 DNA sequence: TGTGCCAGCAGCTCACGGACTCGTATGAACACTGAAGCTTTCTTT. It yields the protein CASSSRTRMNTEAFF.

J is TRBJ2-7 and V is TRBV7-9; possibly TRBD1 or TRBD2 for D (5 bases each). The CDR3 sequence is 15 residues long. Trimming pared 5 bases from V and 4 bases from J, leaving 18 bases between. CDR1 and CDR2 from the germline V gene are SEHNR and FQNEAQ (reference sequence). Here the CDR3 reads CASSRDPEPAYEQYF. The CDR3 bases are TGTGCCAGCAGCCGGGACCCTGAGCCTGCGTACGAGCAGTACTTC.

V usage is TRBV14 and J usage is TRBJ2-1; D uncertain. This CDR3 is 16 amino acids long. Trimming pared 2 bases from V and 2 bases from J, leaving 13 bases between. CDR1 and CDR2 (germline): SGHDN, FVKESK. CDR3 in DNA: TGTGCCAGCAGCCAATGGGTCGTGCAGACCTACAATGAGCAGTTCTTC. Translation: CASSQWVVQTYNEQFF.

This chain connects TRBV2 to TRBJ2-7; 9 bases agree with TRBD2. This CDR3 has 19 amino acids. V lost 7 bases to trimming and J lost 0 bases; unmatched junction nucleotides: 19. From germline, CDR1 is SNHLY and CDR2 FYNNEI. Here the CDR3 DNA reads TGTGCCAGCAAAAGGGAAGCGGGGGGCCCCAGCGCCAGCTCCTACGAGCAGTACTTC. Protein product: CASKREAGGPSASSYEQYF.

The chain carries TRBV7-2 and TRBJ2-7; D possibly corresponds to TRBD1 (5 bases). CDR3 length equals 16 residues. Germline-derived CDR1 and CDR2 are SGHTA and FQGNSA. V was shortened by 5 bases and J by 2 bases, with 19 bases between the two germline ends. CDR3 protein: CASSLGFGQGPYEQYF. In DNA form, the CDR3 reads TGTGCCAGCAGCCTAGGGTTCGGACAAGGGCCCTACGAGCAGTACTTC.

Comments on this clone: This sample also contains other DNA sequences that code for the same CDR3. The chain is built from TRBV5-1 and TRBJ2-7; 10 nucleotides match TRBD2. The CDR3 sequence is 16 residues long. J lost 7 bases, V lost 0 bases, and 10 bases had no gene match. Germline loops: CDR1 SGHRS, CDR2 YFSETQ. The CDR3 reads CASSLVGSGGLGEQYF. In DNA form, the CDR3 reads TGCGCCAGCAGCTTGGTCGGTAGCGGGGGGCTGGGAGAGCAGTACTTC.

The chain couples TRBV10-3 to TRBJ2-7; D not certain. Trimming took off 3 bases at V and 2 bases at J, with 14 bases between the two ends. Germline CDR1 is ENHRY and CDR2 is SYGVKD. The CDR3 has 15 amino acids. The CDR3 here is CAISEGQNLPYEQYF. DNA of the CDR3: TGTGCCATCAGTGAAGGCCAGAATCTCCCCTACGAGCAGTACTTC.